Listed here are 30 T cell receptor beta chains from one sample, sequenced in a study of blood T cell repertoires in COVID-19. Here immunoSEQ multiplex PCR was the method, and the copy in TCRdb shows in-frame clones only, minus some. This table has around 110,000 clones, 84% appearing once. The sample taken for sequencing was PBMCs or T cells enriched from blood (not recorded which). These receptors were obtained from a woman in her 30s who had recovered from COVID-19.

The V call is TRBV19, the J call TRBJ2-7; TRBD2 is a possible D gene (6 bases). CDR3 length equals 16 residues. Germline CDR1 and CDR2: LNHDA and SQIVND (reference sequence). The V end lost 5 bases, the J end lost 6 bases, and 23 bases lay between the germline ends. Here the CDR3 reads CASSFRTIRGPVEQYF. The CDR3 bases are TGTGCCAGTAGTTTCCGGACTATTCGGGGACCCGTCGAGCAGTACTTC.

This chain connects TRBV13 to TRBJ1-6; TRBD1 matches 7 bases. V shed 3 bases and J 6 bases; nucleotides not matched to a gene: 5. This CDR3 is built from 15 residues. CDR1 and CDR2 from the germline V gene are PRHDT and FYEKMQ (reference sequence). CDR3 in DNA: TGTGCCAGCAGCTTTCAATACAGGGGTAATTCACCCCTCCACTTT. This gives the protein CASSFQYRGNSPLHF.

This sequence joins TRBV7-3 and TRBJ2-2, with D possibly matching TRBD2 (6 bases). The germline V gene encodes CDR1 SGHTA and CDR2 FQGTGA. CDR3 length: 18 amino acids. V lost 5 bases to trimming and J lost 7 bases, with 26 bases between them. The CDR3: CASSPFPFSAGRIGELFF. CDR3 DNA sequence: TGTGCCAGCAGCCCATTCCCATTTAGCGCGGGGCGGATCGGGGAGCTGTTTTTT.

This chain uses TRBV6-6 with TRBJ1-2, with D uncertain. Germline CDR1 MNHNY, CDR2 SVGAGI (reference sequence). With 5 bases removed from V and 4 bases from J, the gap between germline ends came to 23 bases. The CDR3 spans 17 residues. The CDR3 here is CASSQSPTDIRGYGYTF. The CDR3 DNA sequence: TGTGCCAGCAGTCAAAGCCCGACCGATATACGGGGCTATGGCTACACCTTC.

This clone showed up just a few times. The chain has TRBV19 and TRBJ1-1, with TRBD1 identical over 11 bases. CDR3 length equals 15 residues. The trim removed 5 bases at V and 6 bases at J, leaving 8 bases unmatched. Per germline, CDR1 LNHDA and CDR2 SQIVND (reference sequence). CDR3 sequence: CASSPRDRGSPEAFF. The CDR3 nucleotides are TGTGCCAGTAGTCCCAGGGACAGGGGGTCCCCTGAAGCTTTCTTT.

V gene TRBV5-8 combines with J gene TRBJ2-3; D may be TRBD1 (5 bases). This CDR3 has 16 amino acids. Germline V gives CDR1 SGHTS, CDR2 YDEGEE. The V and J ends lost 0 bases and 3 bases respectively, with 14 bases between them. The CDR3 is CASSLELLKGTDTQYF. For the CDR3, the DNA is TGTGCCAGCAGCTTGGAATTGTTGAAGGGGACAGATACGCAGTATTTT.

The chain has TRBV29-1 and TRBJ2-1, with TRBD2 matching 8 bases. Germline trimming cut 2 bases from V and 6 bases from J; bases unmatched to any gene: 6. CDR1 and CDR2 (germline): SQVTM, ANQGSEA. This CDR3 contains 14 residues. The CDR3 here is CSVERSGGPNEQFF. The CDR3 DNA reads TGCAGCGTTGAAAGGTCGGGAGGGCCCAATGAGCAGTTCTTC.

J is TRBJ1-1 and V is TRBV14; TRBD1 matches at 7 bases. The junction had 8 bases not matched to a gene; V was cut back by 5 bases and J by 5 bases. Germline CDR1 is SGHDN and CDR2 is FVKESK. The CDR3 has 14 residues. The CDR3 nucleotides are TGTGCCAGCAGCGGTTACAGGGGTTGGACTGAAGCTTTCTTT. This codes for CASSGYRGWTEAFF.

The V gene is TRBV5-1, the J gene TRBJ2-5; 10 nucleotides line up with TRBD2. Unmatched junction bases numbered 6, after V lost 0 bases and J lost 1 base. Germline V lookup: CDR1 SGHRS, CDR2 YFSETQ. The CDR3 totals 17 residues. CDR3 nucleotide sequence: TGCGCCAGCAGCTTGGACCCAGCGGGAGGGGCCCAAGAGACCCAGTACTTC. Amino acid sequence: CASSLDPAGGAQETQYF.

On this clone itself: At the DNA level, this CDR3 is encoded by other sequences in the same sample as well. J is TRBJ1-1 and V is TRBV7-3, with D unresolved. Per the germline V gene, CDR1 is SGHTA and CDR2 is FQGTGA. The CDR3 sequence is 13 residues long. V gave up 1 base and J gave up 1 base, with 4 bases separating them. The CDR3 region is CASSLRQNTEAFF. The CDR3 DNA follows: TGTGCCAGCAGCTTAAGACAGAACACTGAAGCTTTCTTT.

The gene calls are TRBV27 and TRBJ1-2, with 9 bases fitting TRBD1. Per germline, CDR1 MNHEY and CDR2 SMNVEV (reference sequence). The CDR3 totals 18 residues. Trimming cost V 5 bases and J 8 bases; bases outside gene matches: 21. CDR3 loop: CASSPISSTGGSSWGYTF. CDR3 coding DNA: TGTGCCAGCAGTCCCATTAGTTCTACAGGGGGCTCTTCGTGGGGCTACACCTTC.

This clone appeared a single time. CDR3 sequence reads: CASTLPGGSTEAFF. The DNA for the CDR3 is TGTGCCAGCACCCTCCCAGGGGGTAGCACTGAAGCTTTCTTT. The V and J genes are TRBV7-2 and TRBJ1-1, with 7 bases lining up with TRBD1. The germline V gene has CDR1 SGHTA and CDR2 FQGNSA. The CDR3 extends over 14 amino acids. J lost 4 bases, V lost 7 bases, and 9 bases had no gene match.

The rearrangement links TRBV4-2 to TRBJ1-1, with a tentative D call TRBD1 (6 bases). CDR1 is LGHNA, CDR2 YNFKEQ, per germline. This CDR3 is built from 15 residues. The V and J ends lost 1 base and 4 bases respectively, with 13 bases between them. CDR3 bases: TGTGCCAGCAGCCAAGGCCTCGGGGGGGCCACTGAAGCTTTCTTT. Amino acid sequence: CASSQGLGGATEAFF.

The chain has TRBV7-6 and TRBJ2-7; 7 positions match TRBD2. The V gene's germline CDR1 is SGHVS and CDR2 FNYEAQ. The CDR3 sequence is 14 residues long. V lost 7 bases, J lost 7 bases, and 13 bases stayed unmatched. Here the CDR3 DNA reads TGTGCCAGCACCCCGACTAGCTCCGCGGGGGAGCAGTACTTC. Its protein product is CASTPTSSAGEQYF.

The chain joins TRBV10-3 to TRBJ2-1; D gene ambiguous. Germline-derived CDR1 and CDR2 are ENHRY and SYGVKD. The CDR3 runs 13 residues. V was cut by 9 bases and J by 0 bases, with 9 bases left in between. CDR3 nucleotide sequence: TGTGCCATGAGTTCGAGCTCCTACAATGAGCAGTTCTTC. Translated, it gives CAMSSSSYNEQFF.

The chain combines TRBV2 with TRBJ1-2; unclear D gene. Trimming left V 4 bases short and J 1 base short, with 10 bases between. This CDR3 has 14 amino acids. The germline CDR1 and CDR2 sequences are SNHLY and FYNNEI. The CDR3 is CASSGETSNYGYTF. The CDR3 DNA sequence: TGTGCCAGCAGTGGGGAGACAAGTAACTATGGCTACACCTTC. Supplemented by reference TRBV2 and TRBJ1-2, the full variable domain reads EPEVTQTPSHQVTQMGQEVILRCVPISNHLYFYWYRQILGQKVEFLVSFYNNEISEKSEIFDDQFSVERPDGSNFTLKIRSTKLEDSAMYFCASSGETSNYGYTFGSGTRLTVV.

As DNA, the CDR3 is TGTGCCAGCAGTGACAGGCCCAGCTCCTACAATGAGCAGTTCTTC. It translates to CASSDRPSSYNEQFF. The gene calls are TRBV27 and TRBJ2-1; a weak D match, TRBD1 (6 bases). Trimming stripped 5 bases from V and 0 bases from J, with 11 bases between. The CDR3 has 15 residues. Germline V gene data show CDR1 as MNHEY and CDR2 as SMNVEV (reference sequence).

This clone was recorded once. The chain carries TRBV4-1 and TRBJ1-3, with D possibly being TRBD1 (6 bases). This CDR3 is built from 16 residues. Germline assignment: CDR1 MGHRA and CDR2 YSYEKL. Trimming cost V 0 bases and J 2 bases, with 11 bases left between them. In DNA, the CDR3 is TGCGCCAGCAGCCAAGACAGGGGCACAGCTGGAAACACCATATATTTT. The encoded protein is CASSQDRGTAGNTIYF.

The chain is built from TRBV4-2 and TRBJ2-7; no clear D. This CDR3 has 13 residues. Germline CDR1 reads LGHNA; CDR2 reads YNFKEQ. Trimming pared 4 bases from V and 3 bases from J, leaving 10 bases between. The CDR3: CASSPARNYEQYF. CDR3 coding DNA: TGTGCCAGCAGCCCTGCGCGGAACTACGAGCAGTACTTC.

As DNA, the CDR3 is TGTGCCAGCAGCGCTAATAGGAGGCAGCCCCAGCATTTT. This gives the protein CASSANRRQPQHF. J is TRBJ1-5 and V is TRBV5-4; unclear D gene. From germline, CDR1 is SGHNT and CDR2 YYREEE (reference sequence). The CDR3 sequence is 13 residues long. Trimming cost V 4 bases and J 7 bases, with 12 bases left between them.

The chain's CDR3 is CASSYSRTGSYNEQFF. The CDR3, as DNA: TGTGCCAGCAGTTACTCGCGGACAGGGTCCTACAATGAGCAGTTCTTC. This chain uses TRBV6-5 with TRBJ2-1; 8 bases match TRBD1. V was clipped by 0 bases and J by 1 base; unmatched bases: 2. Germline values: CDR1 MNHEY, CDR2 SVGAGI. The CDR3 has 16 residues.

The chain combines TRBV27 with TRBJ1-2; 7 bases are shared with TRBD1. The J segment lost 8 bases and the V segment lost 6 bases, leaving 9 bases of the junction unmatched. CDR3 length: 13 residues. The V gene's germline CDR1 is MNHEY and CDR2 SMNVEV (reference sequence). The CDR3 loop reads CASRVQGTEGYTF. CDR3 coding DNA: TGTGCCAGCAGGGTTCAGGGGACAGAAGGCTACACCTTC.

The CDR3 spells CASSRYSSGKLAGANVLTF. CDR3 nucleotides: TGCGCCAGCAGCCGGTATTCTAGCGGGAAGTTAGCTGGGGCCAACGTCCTGACTTTC. The rearrangement links TRBV4-1 to TRBJ2-6; TRBD2 agrees at 9 bases. Germline V CDR1 and CDR2: MGHRA, YSYEKL. This CDR3 is built from 19 residues. With 4 bases clipped from V and 2 bases from J, the junction kept 12 bases outside the gene matches.

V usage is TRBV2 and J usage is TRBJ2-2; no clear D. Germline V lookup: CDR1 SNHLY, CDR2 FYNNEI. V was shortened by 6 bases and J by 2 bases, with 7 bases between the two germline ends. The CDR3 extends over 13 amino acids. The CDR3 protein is CASSVHNTGELFF. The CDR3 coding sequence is TGTGCCAGCAGCGTACACAACACCGGGGAGCTGTTTTTT.

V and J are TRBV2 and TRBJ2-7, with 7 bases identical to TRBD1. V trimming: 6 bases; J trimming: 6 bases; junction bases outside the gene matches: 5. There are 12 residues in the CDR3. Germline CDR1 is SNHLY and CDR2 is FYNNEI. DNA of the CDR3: TGTGCCAGCAGCGACAGGGTGGCCGAGCAGTACTTC. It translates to CASSDRVAEQYF. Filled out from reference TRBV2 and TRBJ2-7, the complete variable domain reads EPEVTQTPSHQVTQMGQEVILRCVPISNHLYFYWYRQILGQKVEFLVSFYNNEISEKSEIFDDQFSVERPDGSNFTLKIRSTKLEDSAMYFCASSDRVAEQYFGPGTRLTVT.

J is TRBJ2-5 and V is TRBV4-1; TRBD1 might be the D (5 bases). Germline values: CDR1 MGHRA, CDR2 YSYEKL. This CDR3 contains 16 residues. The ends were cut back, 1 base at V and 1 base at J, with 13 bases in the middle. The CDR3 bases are TGCGCCAGCAGCCAAGCTGGGGCAAGGGGCCAAGAGACCCAGTACTTC. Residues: CASSQAGARGQETQYF.

CDR3 in amino acids: CASSRRYQETQYF. The CDR3 DNA reads TGTGCCAGCAGCCGGAGGTACCAAGAGACCCAGTACTTC. The chain recombines TRBV27 with TRBJ2-5, with D perhaps matching TRBD2 (5 bases). Looked up from germline, CDR1 is MNHEY and CDR2 is SMNVEV (reference sequence). This CDR3 region has 13 residues. Trimming took 6 bases from V and 0 from J, leaving 8 bases between them.

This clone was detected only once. The CDR3 loop reads CSVGTAISYGYTF. CDR3 in DNA: TGCAGCGTTGGGACAGCTATTTCCTATGGCTACACCTTC. The chain couples TRBV29-1 to TRBJ1-2, with D possibly TRBD1 on 6 matching bases. Looked up from germline, CDR1 is SQVTM and CDR2 is ANQGSEA. CDR3 length: 13 residues. V was pared by 4 bases and J by 4 bases, with 13 bases between.

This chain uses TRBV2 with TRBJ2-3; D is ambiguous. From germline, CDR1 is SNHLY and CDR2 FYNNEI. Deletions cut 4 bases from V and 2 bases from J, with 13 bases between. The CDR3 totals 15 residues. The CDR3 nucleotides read TGTGCCAGCAGTGTTGTGGCGGCCGTCACAGATACGCAGTATTTT. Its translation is CASSVVAAVTDTQYF.

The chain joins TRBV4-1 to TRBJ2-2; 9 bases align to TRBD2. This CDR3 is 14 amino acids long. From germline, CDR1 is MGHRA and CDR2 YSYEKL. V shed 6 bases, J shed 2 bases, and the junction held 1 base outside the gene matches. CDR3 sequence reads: CASRAGGNTGELFF. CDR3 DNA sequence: TGCGCCAGCAGAGCGGGAGGAAACACCGGGGAGCTGTTTTTT.